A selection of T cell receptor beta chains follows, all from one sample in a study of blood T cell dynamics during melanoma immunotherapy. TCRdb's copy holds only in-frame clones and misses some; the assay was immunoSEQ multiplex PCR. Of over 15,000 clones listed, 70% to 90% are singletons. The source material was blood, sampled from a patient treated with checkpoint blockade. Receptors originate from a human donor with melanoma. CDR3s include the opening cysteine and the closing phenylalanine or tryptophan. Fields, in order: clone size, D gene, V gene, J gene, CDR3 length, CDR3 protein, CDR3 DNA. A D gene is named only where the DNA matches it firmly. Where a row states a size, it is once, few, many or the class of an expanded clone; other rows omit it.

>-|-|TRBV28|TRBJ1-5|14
CASRPPLGSQPQHF
TGTGCCAGCAGACCACCCCTCGGGAGCCAGCCCCAGCATTTT
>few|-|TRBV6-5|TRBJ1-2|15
CASSYGAGPNYGYTF
TGTGCCAGCAGTTACGGGGCAGGCCCGAACTATGGCTACACCTTC
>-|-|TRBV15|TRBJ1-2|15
CATSRDLDSSYGYTF
TGTGCCACCAGCAGAGATTTGGACAGCTCCTATGGCTACACCTTC
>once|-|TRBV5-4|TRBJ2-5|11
CASSNQETQYF
TGTGCCAGCAGCAATCAAGAGACCCAGTACTTC
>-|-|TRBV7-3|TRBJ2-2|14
CASSLAVNTGELFF
TGTGCCAGCAGCTTAGCAGTGAACACCGGGGAGCTGTTTTTT
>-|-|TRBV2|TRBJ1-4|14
CASRSTGPREKLFF
TGTGCCAGCCGCTCGACAGGACCACGGGAAAAACTGTTTTTT
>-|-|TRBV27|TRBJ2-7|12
CASSSGAREQYF
TGTGCCAGCAGTTCCGGGGCGCGGGAGCAGTACTTC
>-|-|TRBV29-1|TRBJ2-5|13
CSVLQEEWETQYF
TGCAGCGTTCTCCAGGAGGAGTGGGAGACCCAGTACTTC
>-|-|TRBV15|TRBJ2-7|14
CATSRAGELYEQYF
TGTGCCACCAGCAGAGCGGGAGAGCTCTACGAGCAGTACTTC
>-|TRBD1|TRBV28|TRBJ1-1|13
CASIDRVNTEAFF
TGTGCCAGCATCGACAGGGTGAACACTGAAGCTTTCTTT
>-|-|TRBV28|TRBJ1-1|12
CASCRGGTEAFF
TGTGCCAGCTGCAGAGGCGGCACTGAAGCTTTCTTT
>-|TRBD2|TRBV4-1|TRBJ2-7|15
CASSQEGTSFYEQYF
TGCGCCAGCAGCCAAGAAGGGACTAGTTTCTACGAGCAGTACTTC
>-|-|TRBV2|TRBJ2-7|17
CASSEALGGGFSYEQYF
TGTGCCAGCAGTGAAGCGCTAGGGGGAGGCTTCTCCTACGAGCAGTACTTC
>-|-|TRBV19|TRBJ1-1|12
CASSIARREAFF
TGTGCCAGTAGTATAGCGAGGCGTGAAGCTTTCTTT
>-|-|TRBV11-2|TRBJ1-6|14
CASGAGARDSPLHF
TGTGCCAGCGGAGCGGGAGCAAGGGATTCACCCCTCCACTTT
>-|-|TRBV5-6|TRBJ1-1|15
CASSLAGLGNTEAFF
TGTGCCAGCAGCCTGGCAGGACTGGGGAACACTGAAGCTTTCTTT
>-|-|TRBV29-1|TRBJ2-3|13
CSVDKGSADTQYF
TGCAGCGTCGACAAGGGGAGTGCAGATACGCAGTATTTT
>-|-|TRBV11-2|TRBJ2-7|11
CASSLSPEQYF
TGTGCCAGCAGCTTATCTCCCGAGCAGTACTTC
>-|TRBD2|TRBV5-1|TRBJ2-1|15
CATSVAGAGYNEQFF
TGCGCCACCTCAGTAGCGGGAGCCGGCTACAATGAGCAGTTCTTC
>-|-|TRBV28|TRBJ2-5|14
CASRLADTQETQYF
TGTGCCAGCAGGCTAGCAGATACCCAAGAGACCCAGTACTTC
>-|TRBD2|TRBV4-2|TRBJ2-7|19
CASSQDLNLAGAVGYEQYF
TGTGCCAGCAGCCAAGACCTGAACCTAGCGGGCGCCGTGGGCTACGAGCAGTACTTC
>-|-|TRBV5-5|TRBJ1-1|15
CASSSSTGLNTEAFF
TGTGCCAGCAGCTCGTCCACAGGGCTGAACACTGAAGCTTTCTTT
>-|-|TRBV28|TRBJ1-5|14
CASTTGLSNQPQHF
TGTGCCAGCACCACAGGGCTTAGCAATCAGCCCCAGCATTTT
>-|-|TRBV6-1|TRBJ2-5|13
CASSWGSYETQYF
TGTGCCAGCTCTTGGGGGAGTTATGAGACCCAGTACTTC
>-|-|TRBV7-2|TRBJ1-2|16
CASSLGFQGIYYGYTF
TGTGCCAGCAGCTTAGGTTTCCAAGGAATATACTATGGCTACACCTTC
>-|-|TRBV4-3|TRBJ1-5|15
CASSQDLGGNQPQHF
TGCGCCAGCAGCCAAGATTTGGGAGGCAATCAGCCCCAGCATTTT
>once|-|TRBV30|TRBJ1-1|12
CAWSVTHTEAFF
TGTGCCTGGAGTGTAACCCACACTGAAGCTTTCTTT
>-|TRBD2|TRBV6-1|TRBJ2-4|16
CASSDWTSGNRNIQYF
TGTGCCAGCAGTGATTGGACTAGCGGGAATAGAAACATTCAGTACTTC
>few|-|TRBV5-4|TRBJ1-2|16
CASSLGSLGANYGYTF
TGTGCCAGCAGCTTGGGCAGCCTCGGGGCTAACTATGGCTACACCTTC
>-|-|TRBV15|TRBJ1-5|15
CATRTQGYSNQPQHF
TGTGCCACCAGAACACAGGGTTATAGCAATCAGCCCCAGCATTTT
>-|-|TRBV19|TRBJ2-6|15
CASSISGVGANVLTF
TGTGCCAGTAGTATTTCAGGGGTTGGGGCCAACGTCCTGACTTTC
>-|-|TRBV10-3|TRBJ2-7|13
CAISESRPNEQYF
TGTGCCATCAGTGAGTCGAGACCAAACGAGCAGTACTTC
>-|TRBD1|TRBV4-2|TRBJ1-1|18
CASSFPDRGPNLNTEAFF
TGTGCCAGCAGCTTTCCCGACAGGGGGCCCAATTTGAACACTGAAGCTTTCTTT
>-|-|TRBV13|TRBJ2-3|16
CASSPHRRSSTDTQYF
TGTGCCAGCAGCCCGCATCGGAGATCTAGCACAGATACGCAGTATTTT
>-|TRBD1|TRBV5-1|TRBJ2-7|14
CASSLVGTGNEQYF
TGCGCCAGCAGCTTGGTAGGGACAGGAAACGAGCAGTACTTC
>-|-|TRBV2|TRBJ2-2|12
CASSENGGELFF
TGTGCCAGCAGCGAAAACGGGGGGGAGCTGTTTTTT
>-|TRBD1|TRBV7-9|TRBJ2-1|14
CASGDRGPYNEQFF
TGTGCTAGCGGGGACAGGGGCCCCTACAATGAGCAGTTCTTC
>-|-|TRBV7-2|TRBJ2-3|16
CASSLISQGGADTQYF
TGTGCCAGCAGCTTAATCAGCCAGGGGGGCGCAGATACGCAGTATTTT
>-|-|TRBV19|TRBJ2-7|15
CASSIGWGSTYEQYF
TGTGCCAGTAGTATTGGGTGGGGCTCCACCTACGAGCAGTACTTC
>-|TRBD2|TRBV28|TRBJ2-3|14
CASKPGGITDTQYF
TGTGCCAGCAAGCCCGGGGGGATCACAGATACGCAGTATTTT
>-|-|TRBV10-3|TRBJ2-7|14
CASRPGTVIYEQYF
TGTGCCTCACGACCCGGGACGGTCATATACGAGCAGTACTTC
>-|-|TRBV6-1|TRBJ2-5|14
CASSEDLRRETQYF
TGTGCCAGCAGTGAAGATCTCCGGAGGGAGACCCAGTACTTC
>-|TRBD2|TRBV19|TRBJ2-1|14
CASSSGRSNNEQFF
TGTGCCAGTAGTAGCGGGAGGTCTAACAATGAGCAGTTCTTC
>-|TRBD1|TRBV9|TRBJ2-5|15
CASSLGEQGAETQYF
TGTGCCAGCAGCTTGGGGGAACAGGGGGCCGAGACCCAGTACTTC
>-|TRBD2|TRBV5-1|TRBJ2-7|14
CASSAVAGQYEQYF
TGCGCCAGCAGCGCCGTAGCGGGCCAATACGAGCAGTACTTC
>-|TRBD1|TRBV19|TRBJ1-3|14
CASSMGQDRNTIYF
TGTGCCAGTAGTATGGGACAGGACAGAAACACCATATATTTT
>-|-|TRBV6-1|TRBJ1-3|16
CASSEAVGSAGNTIYF
TGTGCCAGCAGTGAAGCGGTCGGATCGGCTGGAAACACCATATATTTT
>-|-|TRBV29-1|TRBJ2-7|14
CSATFRDVGYEQYF
TGCAGCGCCACATTCCGGGACGTCGGCTACGAGCAGTACTTC
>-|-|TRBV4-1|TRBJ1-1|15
CASSQDGRFETEAFF
TGCGCCAGCAGCCAAGATGGGAGGTTCGAGACTGAAGCTTTCTTT
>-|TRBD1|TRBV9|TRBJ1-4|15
CASSVSGVQGEKLFF
TGTGCCAGCAGCGTATCGGGGGTACAGGGGGAAAAACTGTTTTTT
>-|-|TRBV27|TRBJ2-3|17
CASSSGWRIASADTQYF
TGTGCCAGCAGTTCGGGGTGGCGGATAGCGTCCGCAGATACGCAGTATTTT
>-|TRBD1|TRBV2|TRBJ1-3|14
CASSLQGHGNTIYF
TGTGCCAGCAGTTTACAGGGGCACGGAAACACCATATATTTT
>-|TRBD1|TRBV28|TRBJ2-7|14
CASSLWDRAYEQYF
TGTGCCAGCAGTTTATGGGACAGGGCCTACGAGCAGTACTTC
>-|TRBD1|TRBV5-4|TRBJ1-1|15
CASSYGTGRNTEAFF
TGTGCCAGCAGCTACGGGACAGGTCGGAACACTGAAGCTTTCTTT
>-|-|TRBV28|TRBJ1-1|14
CASSTRTPPTEAFF
TGTGCCAGCAGTACACGGACGCCTCCCACTGAAGCTTTCTTT
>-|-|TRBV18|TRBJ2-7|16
CASSLRGGGSPDEQYF
TGTGCCAGCTCACTCCGTGGGGGCGGGAGTCCCGACGAGCAGTACTTC
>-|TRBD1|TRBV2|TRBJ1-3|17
CASSEAGQGLRGNTIYF
TGTGCCAGCAGTGAAGCGGGACAGGGTCTAAGGGGAAACACCATATATTTT
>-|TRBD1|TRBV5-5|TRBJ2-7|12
CASSLTGAEQYF
TGTGCCAGCAGCCTGACAGGGGCCGAGCAGTACTTC
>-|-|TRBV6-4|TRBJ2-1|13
CASSDGSYNEQFF
TGTGCCAGCAGTGACGGGTCCTACAATGAGCAGTTCTTC
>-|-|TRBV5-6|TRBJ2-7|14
CASSLARGVDEQYF
TGTGCCAGCAGCTTGGCCAGGGGAGTAGACGAGCAGTACTTC